This TCR beta chain was obtained from a study of T cell responses to AZD1222 COVID-19 vaccine. The CDR3 length is 16 residues. The V segment lost 5 bases and the J segment 3 bases; nucleotides outside the gene matches: 8. Looked up from germline, CDR1 is MDHEN and CDR2 is SYDVKM. Worth noting for this clone: Its antigen is undetermined.

Study-wide results and limits: Following two doses of AZD1222, Spike-specific TCR breadth and depth rose.

The repertoire was sequenced with immunoSEQ multiplex PCR; TCRdb's copy has only in-frame clones and lacks some. The sample lists over 100,000 clones, 75% to 90% occurring once. Sequencing used peripheral blood, obtained on day 0 of AZD1222 vaccination. The rearrangement joins TRBV28 to TRBJ1-1; 11 positions agree with TRBD1. The receptor was isolated from an adult in good health. This CDR3 is CASSPPPGQGDTEAFF. The CDR3 DNA sequence: TGTGCCAGCAGTCCTCCCCCGGGACAGGGGGACACTGAAGCTTTCTTT. Full variable domain (rest looked up from reference TRBV28 and TRBJ1-1): DVKVTQSSRYLVKRTGEKVFLECVQDMDHENMFWYRQDPGLGLRLIYFSYDVKMKEKGDIPEGYSVSREKKERFSLILESASTNQTSMYLCASSPPPGQGDTEAFFGQGTRLTVV.